This T cell receptor (beta chain) derives from a study of cytomegalovirus exposure and HLA in healthy donors. Looking at the study overall: Out of fewer than 500 genotyped donors, roughly 78% belonged to the Caucasian-associated ancestry cluster. Study conclusions and caveats: Presence/absence analyses took donor sequencing depth as roughly uniform. In all likelihood, a cluster of highly shared sequence variants was a sequencing artifact. Per a later analysis, about 15,000 TCR beta sequences showed association with HLA alleles at 0.05 false discovery rate.

The PCR ran on 60 Vbeta and 13 Jbeta primers. Profiled with immunoSEQ multiplex PCR; TCRdb holds only in-frame clones, not every one. The sample consists of 160,000 or so clones, around 80% of them appearing once. In germline, CDR1 is MNHEY, CDR2 SVGAGI. The CDR3 runs to 13 residues. The V end lost 6 bases, the J end lost 6 bases, and 14 bases lay between the germline ends. This clone appeared a few times. Its antigen is unknown. This chain uses TRBV6-5 with TRBJ1-1, with a tentative D call TRBD1 (6 bases). The material sequenced was PBMCs. The receptor's source is a man between 18 and 35 years old in good health and CMV-seropositive. This CDR3 is CASRPNRESEAFF. The CDR3 region has the DNA TGTGCCAGCAGACCAAACAGGGAATCTGAAGCTTTCTTT.